This T cell receptor (beta chain) derives from a study of cytomegalovirus exposure and HLA in healthy donors. Findings and caveats of the study: Cytomegalovirus status, reportedly, was diagnosed with high specificity and sensitivity by the classifier. The investigators catalogued under 200 TCR beta chains as cytomegalovirus-associated.

With regard to this clone: Its cognate antigen is unknown.

The ends were cut back, 0 bases at V and 0 bases at J, with 6 bases in the middle. CDR1 SQVTM and CDR2 ANQGSEA come from the germline V gene. The CDR3 runs to 14 residues. Use of 60 Vbeta and 13 Jbeta primers characterized the PCR. Repertoires were generated with immunoSEQ multiplex PCR, while TCRdb's copy carries only in-frame clones and drops some. In total, the table holds some 56,000 clones. This receptor was identified in a woman aged 25 to 39 in good health and CMV-seropositive. Sample: PBMCs. The chain links TRBV29-1 to TRBJ2-4; D not certain. CDR3: CSVEDRLAKNIQYF. DNA for the CDR3: TGCAGCGTTGAAGACAGGTTAGCCAAAAACATTCAGTACTTC.